The next 4 T cell receptor beta chains were all read from a single sample in a study of blood T cell repertoires in COVID-19 (TCRdb year 2020). Library method: the immunoSEQ multiplex PCR assay. TCRdb's version of the immuneACCESS table is confined to in-frame rearrangements and falls short of the full clone set. An unresolved V gene accounts for under half of the shortfall where checked; the remainder is of unknown origin. This sample gives some 110,000 clones in total; around 84% of them show up just once. Over 20% of the sample is held by the ten biggest clonotypes. The specimen was peripheral blood. The receptors shown here come from a man aged 60 to 69 with acute or convalescent COVID-19.

The CDR3 DNA sequence: TGTGCCAGCAGGCCTCGACAGGGGCGATCCTACAATGAGCAGTTCTTC. Its translation is CASRPRQGRSYNEQFF. The chain has TRBV6-2 or TRBV6-3 and TRBJ2-1; TRBD1 matches 8 bases. The CDR3 consists of 16 residues. CDR1 MNHEY and CDR2 SVGEGT come from the germline V gene. The trim removed 6 bases at V and 1 base at J, leaving 8 bases unmatched.

The V call is TRBV7-2, the J call TRBJ2-3; D is ambiguous. The CDR3 contains 12 residues. V was trimmed by 1 base and J by 5 bases, leaving 4 bases between them. The V gene's germline CDR1 is SGHTA and CDR2 FQGNSA. The CDR3: CASSLGRDTQYF. CDR3 sequence (DNA): TGTGCCAGCAGCTTAGGTCGAGATACGCAGTATTTT.

J is TRBJ1-4 and V is TRBV19; 9 bases match TRBD1. The germline CDR1 and CDR2 sequences are LNHDA and SQIVND (reference sequence). J gave up 6 bases and V 4 bases, and 3 bases lay outside the gene matches. This CDR3 is 14 amino acids long. CDR3 sequence: CASSTRDRDEKLFF. The CDR3 region has the DNA TGTGCCAGTAGTACCCGGGACAGGGATGAAAAACTGTTTTTT.

The chain uses TRBV28 and TRBJ2-1; TRBD2 agrees at 9 bases. The germline V gene encodes CDR1 MDHEN and CDR2 SYDVKM. The CDR3 consists of 17 residues. Unmatched junction bases numbered 9, after V lost 2 bases and J lost 4 bases. The DNA for the CDR3 is TGTGCCAGCAGTTTAGTAGCTAGCGGGATTACTTACAATGAGCAGTTCTTC. It codes for CASSLVASGITYNEQFF.